This TCR beta chain was recorded in a study of monozygotic twins with cystic fibrosis. At the level of the study: With around 14 PCR cycles, barcoded libraries came from approximately 2.8 micrograms of fragmented DNA. Study results and limitations: Monozygotic CF twin pairs shared significantly more nucleotide-identical clonotypes than unrelated CF individuals did. V usage most resembled the co-twin in 13 of 16 pairs. In this small cohort, shared CDR3 numbers showed no association with age, concordance or disease severity.

Of note for this clone: Its target is not known.

The CDR3 extends over 14 amino acids. From germline, CDR1 is SNHLY and CDR2 FYNNEI. V was clipped by 5 bases and J by 8 bases; unmatched bases: 11. Repertoires were generated with immunoSEQ multiplex PCR, while TCRdb's copy carries only in-frame clones and drops some. The sample carries 30,000 to 35,000 clones, more than 85% recorded once. Specimen: blood. The rearrangement uses TRBV2 and TRBJ1-2, with 7 bases identical to TRBD1. The source is a girl aged 2 to 10 with cystic fibrosis. The DNA for the CDR3 is TGTGCCAGCAGTCGGAAAGGACAGGAGTTCGGCTACACCTTC. Translation: CASSRKGQEFGYTF.